Presented here are 22 T cell receptor beta chains from one specimen sequenced in a study of blood T cell repertoires in COVID-19. The assay was immunoSEQ multiplex PCR, and TCRdb's table has in-frame clones only and misses some. The top ten hold around a fifth of the sample, which has roughly 57,000 clones, approximately 88% seen once. The specimen sequenced was peripheral blood. The receptors originated from a human donor in a cohort sampled during active COVID-19.

The genes are TRBV7-9 and TRBJ2-2; a weak D match, TRBD2 (6 bases). The germline CDR1 and CDR2 sequences are SEHNR and FQNEAQ (reference sequence). CDR3 size: 14 residues. The V end was cut by 5 bases, the J end by 6 bases, with 13 bases between. The CDR3 coding sequence is TGTGCCAGCAGCAACCAAGTAGCGGCCGGGGAGCTGTTTTTT. Protein: CASSNQVAAGELFF.

This clone was found a few times. V gene TRBV4-1 combines with J gene TRBJ2-7; 15 positions match TRBD2. Germline V gives CDR1 MGHRA, CDR2 YSYEKL. After removal of 1 base from V and 4 bases from J, the junction contained 8 bases not matched to a gene. There are 18 residues in the CDR3. The CDR3 DNA reads as TGCGCCAGCAGCCAAGGGGGACTAGCGGGGGGCCGCGGGTACGAGCAGTACTTC. It translates to CASSQGGLAGGRGYEQYF.

The chain carries TRBV28 and TRBJ2-5, with TRBD2 identical over 9 bases. The CDR3 consists of 16 residues. After removal of 3 bases from V and 2 bases from J, the junction contained 7 bases not matched to a gene. Germline CDR1 is MDHEN and CDR2 is SYDVKM. The CDR3 is CASSFGAGGSQETQYF. The CDR3, as DNA: TGTGCCAGCAGTTTTGGGGCGGGGGGGAGTCAAGAGACCCAGTACTTC.

J is TRBJ2-3 and V is TRBV2; 8 bases match TRBD2. Trimming took 6 bases from V and 5 from J; bases not matched to a gene: 7. This CDR3 contains 14 residues. Germline V gene lookup returns CDR1 SNHLY and CDR2 FYNNEI. The chain's CDR3 is CASREGLVQDTQYF. The CDR3 DNA reads TGTGCCAGCAGGGAGGGACTAGTTCAAGATACGCAGTATTTT.

This chain uses TRBV2 with TRBJ2-1; 14 nucleotides align to TRBD2. This CDR3 comprises 15 residues. Per the germline V gene, CDR1 is SNHLY and CDR2 is FYNNEI. V was pared by 6 bases and J by 7 bases, with 5 bases of the junction left unmatched. The CDR3 loop reads CASSGTSGRRNEQFF. CDR3 nucleotide sequence: TGTGCCAGCAGCGGGACTAGCGGGAGAAGGAATGAGCAGTTCTTC.

The chain uses TRBV6-5 and TRBJ2-7; D might be TRBD1 (5 bases). This CDR3 contains 16 residues. Trimming left V 4 bases short and J 3 bases short, with 19 bases between. Germline V gives CDR1 MNHEY, CDR2 SVGAGI. The CDR3 reads CASSSNNRRLHYEQYF. CDR3 nucleotides: TGTGCCAGCAGTTCTAATAACAGGCGCCTGCACTACGAGCAGTACTTC.

V and J are TRBV19 and TRBJ1-5; possibly TRBD1 for D (5 bases). Between the trimmed V and J ends, which lost 1 base and 4 bases, there was a span of 14 bases. CDR1 and CDR2 (germline): LNHDA, SQIVND (reference sequence). The CDR3 loop spans 16 amino acids. The CDR3 here is CASSIGGGFRNQPQHF. CDR3 coding DNA: TGTGCCAGTAGTATAGGGGGGGGATTTAGAAATCAGCCCCAGCATTTT.

J is TRBJ2-2 and V is TRBV10-3; 10 nucleotides match TRBD2. J was trimmed by 6 bases and V by 7 bases; bases with no gene match: 11. Germline CDR1 ENHRY, CDR2 SYGVKD. The CDR3 covers 16 residues. The CDR3: CAITASGGPDSGELFF. CDR3 nucleotide sequence: TGTGCCATCACAGCTAGCGGGGGACCCGATTCCGGGGAGCTGTTTTTT.

This chain uses TRBV27 with TRBJ1-2; D perhaps matches TRBD1 (5 bases). Germline CDR1 and CDR2: MNHEY and SMNVEV (reference sequence). Deletions cut 0 bases from V and 5 bases from J, with 10 bases between. The CDR3 consists of 14 residues. The CDR3 sequence is CASSLSPGPYGYTF. The CDR3, as DNA: TGTGCCAGCAGTTTATCGCCAGGGCCATATGGCTACACCTTC.

This clone occurred once. The V and J genes are TRBV7-2 and TRBJ2-5; 12 nucleotides agree with TRBD2. The ends lost 1 base at V and 9 bases at J; junction bases unmatched: 6. CDR1 and CDR2 (germline): SGHTA, FQGNSA. The length of the CDR3 is 15 residues. Here the CDR3 reads CASSLGLAGASPQYF. CDR3 DNA: TGTGCCAGCAGCTTAGGACTAGCGGGGGCTTCGCCCCAGTACTTC.

This clone is a singleton in its sample. The chain uses TRBV6-6 and TRBJ2-1; TRBD1 matches at 8 bases. CDR1 and CDR2 (germline): MNHNY, SVGAGI (reference sequence). V was clipped by 0 bases and J by 10 bases; unmatched bases: 2. The CDR3 is made up of 13 amino acids. The CDR3 DNA reads as TGTGCCAGCAGTTACTCCGGACAGGGCGAGCAGTTCTTC. This gives the protein CASSYSGQGEQFF.

The chain has TRBV4-2 and TRBJ2-7; TRBD2 is a possible D gene (6 bases). V lost 4 bases and J lost 4, with 20 bases in between. CDR1 is LGHNA, CDR2 YNFKEQ, per germline. This CDR3 is 16 amino acids long. The CDR3, as DNA: TGTGCCAGCAGCCGGCTGACAGCGGGTTCTCGTTACGAGCAGTACTTC. Amino acids: CASSRLTAGSRYEQYF.

This clone occurred a few times. The chain recombines TRBV7-3 with TRBJ2-7; TRBD1 aligns across 7 bases. The CDR3 totals 14 residues. V was pared by 5 bases and J by 1 base, with 5 bases of the junction left unmatched. Germline V gene sequence: CDR1 SGHTA, CDR2 FQGTGA. The CDR3 spells CASSPGTESYEQYF. CDR3 in DNA: TGTGCCAGCAGCCCTGGGACAGAGTCCTACGAGCAGTACTTC.

The V call is TRBV7-2, the J call TRBJ1-1, with 9 bases lining up with TRBD1. The V gene end was trimmed by 5 bases and the J gene end by 4 bases; junction bases not matched to a gene: 8. The CDR3 runs 15 residues. Per the germline V gene, CDR1 is SGHTA and CDR2 is FQGNSA. This chain's CDR3 is CASSPGTGMGTEAFF. The CDR3 bases are TGTGCCAGCAGCCCTGGGACAGGGATGGGCACTGAAGCTTTCTTT.

The chain employs TRBV27 and TRBJ2-7, with 9 bases identical to TRBD1. There are 17 residues in the CDR3. With 5 bases clipped from V and 0 bases from J, the junction kept 11 bases outside the gene matches. Germline lookup yields CDR1 MNHEY and CDR2 SMNVEV (reference sequence). The CDR3 sequence: CASSLPKGQGVSYEQYF. CDR3 nucleotides: TGTGCCAGCAGTCTACCTAAGGGACAGGGAGTCTCCTACGAGCAGTACTTC.

The V and J genes are TRBV27 and TRBJ1-2, with D perhaps TRBD1 (5 bases). This CDR3 is 12 amino acids long. Per germline, CDR1 MNHEY and CDR2 SMNVEV (reference sequence). Trimming left V 5 bases short and J 8 bases short, with 12 bases between. The CDR3 coding sequence is TGTGCCAGCAGTCCACCAGGGAAGGGCTACACCTTC. Protein sequence: CASSPPGKGYTF.

The chain combines TRBV28 with TRBJ1-4; TRBD1 aligns across 9 bases. Trimming cost V 5 bases and J 8 bases; bases outside gene matches: 3. Germline CDR1 and CDR2: MDHEN and SYDVKM. CDR3 length: 13 amino acids. CDR3 DNA: TGTGCCAGCAGTCCCGGGACAGGGGAAAAACTGTTTTTT. Residues: CASSPGTGEKLFF.

The chain uses TRBV4-1 and TRBJ2-5; a possible D gene is TRBD1 (5 bases). The CDR3 covers 16 residues. V dropped 2 bases and J dropped 5 bases, with 18 bases sitting between them. Germline V gives CDR1 MGHRA, CDR2 YSYEKL. In DNA, the CDR3 is TGCGCCAGCAGCCAATTTGGGGCCGGGTTGGAGGAGACCCAGTACTTC. Translated, it gives CASSQFGAGLEETQYF.

The sample holds one count of this clone. The rearrangement uses TRBV12-5 and TRBJ2-5; 13 nucleotides agree with TRBD2. Germline V gives CDR1 LGHNT, CDR2 FRNRAP. V dropped 4 bases and J dropped 4; count of bases not matched to a gene: 12. The CDR3 covers 18 residues. In DNA form, the CDR3 reads TGTGCTAGTGGTTCCCCCAGGGCCGGGACTAGCGGGATAGAGACCCAGTACTTC. This codes for CASGSPRAGTSGIETQYF.

The CDR3 is CAWNSDILSYEQYF. In DNA, the CDR3 is TGTGCCTGGAACTCAGACATCCTGTCCTACGAGCAGTACTTC. V usage is TRBV30 and J usage is TRBJ2-7; D unresolved. This CDR3 contains 14 residues. V shed 4 bases and J shed 1 base, with 14 bases lying between them. CDR1 is GTSNPN, CDR2 SVGIG, per germline (reference sequence). The full variable domain, its missing parts supplied by reference TRBV30 and TRBJ2-7, is SQTIHQWPATLVQPVGSPLSLECTVEGTSNPNLYWYRQAAGRGLQLLFYSVGIGQISSEVPQNLSASRPQDRQFILSSKKLLLSDSGFYLCAWNSDILSYEQYFGPGTRLTVT.

The J gene is TRBJ1-1, the V gene TRBV7-9; D is unresolved. The CDR3 spans 12 residues. The V gene lost 8 bases and the J gene lost 2 bases, with 9 bases spanning the gap. CDR1 SEHNR and CDR2 FQNEAQ come from the germline V gene (reference sequence). In DNA, the CDR3 is TGTGCCAGCCGGGGTATTAACACTGAAGCTTTCTTT. This codes for CASRGINTEAFF.

This clone has more than one count but fewer than ten. The gene calls are TRBV4-1 and TRBJ1-2; 8 nucleotides agree with TRBD1. Losses at the gene ends were 4 bases for V and 6 bases for J; bases not matched to a gene: 4. This CDR3 comprises 13 residues. The germline gives CDR1 MGHRA, CDR2 YSYEKL. The CDR3 region is CASSLGTGDGYTF. The CDR3 bases are TGCGCCAGCAGCCTAGGGACAGGCGATGGCTACACCTTC.